These 26 T cell receptor beta chains came from one sample sequenced in a study of blood T cell repertoires in COVID-19. Here immunoSEQ multiplex PCR was the method, and the copy in TCRdb shows in-frame clones only, minus some. The data contain about 160,000 clones, about 80% of them seen just once; the ten biggest clones take up roughly 19%. The sequenced sample consisted of peripheral blood. The receptors originated from a woman over 75 with acute or convalescent COVID-19.

The J gene is TRBJ2-7, the V gene TRBV6-5; D might be TRBD1 (5 bases). Trimming left V 2 bases short and J 5 bases short, with 16 bases between. This CDR3 is 15 amino acids long. CDR1 is MNHEY, CDR2 SVGAGI, per germline. The CDR3 loop reads CASSYESGKYHEQYF. CDR3 sequence (DNA): TGTGCCAGCAGTTACGAGTCAGGGAAGTATCACGAGCAGTACTTC.

This chain links TRBV19 with TRBJ1-1; unclear D gene. Trimming left V 4 bases short and J 8 bases short, with 8 bases between. Germline V gene lookup returns CDR1 LNHDA and CDR2 SQIVND (reference sequence). The CDR3 loop spans 11 amino acids. The CDR3 region has the DNA TGTGCCAGTAGTAGGAGAAACGAAGCTTTCTTT. Translated, it gives CASSRRNEAFF.

The sample holds a few counts of this clone. This rearrangement joins TRBV25-1 to TRBJ2-2; 7 nucleotides line up with TRBD2. With V trimmed by 3 bases and J by 0 bases, 4 bases remained unmatched. The CDR3 totals 16 residues. Germline CDR1 reads MGHDK; CDR2 reads SYGVNS. The CDR3 region has the DNA TGTGCCAGCAGTGACGGCGGGAGCCCGAACACCGGGGAGCTGTTTTTT. Protein product: CASSDGGSPNTGELFF.

The table lists this clone with a few counts. Here the CDR3 DNA reads TGTGCCAGCAGCCTGCCGGGGAGCAATCAGCCCCAGCATTTT. Encoded protein: CASSLPGSNQPQHF. This rearrangement joins TRBV5-4 to TRBJ1-5; D is unclear. The germline V gene has CDR1 SGHNT and CDR2 YYREEE (reference sequence). Trimming left V 4 bases short and J 1 base short, with 9 bases between. The CDR3 length is 14 residues.

This clone has just a few counts. This rearrangement joins TRBV7-8 to TRBJ2-6, with 7 nucleotides matching TRBD1. The germline V gene has CDR1 SGHVS and CDR2 FQNEAQ. CDR3 length equals 21 residues. With 5 bases clipped from V and 0 bases from J, the junction kept 19 bases outside the gene matches. The CDR3 loop reads CASSLSLKGQAPISGANVLTF. CDR3 sequence (DNA): TGTGCCAGCAGCCTAAGCTTAAAAGGACAGGCTCCGATCTCTGGGGCCAACGTCCTGACTTTC. Full variable domain (rest looked up from reference TRBV7-8 and TRBJ2-6): GAGVSQSPRYKVAKRGQDVALRCDPISGHVSLFWYQQALGQGPEFLTYFQNEAQLDKSGLPSDRFFAERPEGSVSTLKIQRTQQEDSAVYLCASSLSLKGQAPISGANVLTFGAGSRLTVL.

The rearrangement links TRBV5-1 to TRBJ2-7; TRBD1 agrees at 8 bases. This CDR3 has 14 amino acids. The V segment lost 3 bases and the J segment 0 bases; nucleotides outside the gene matches: 2. CDR1 and CDR2 from the germline V gene are SGHRS and YFSETQ. Written as DNA, the CDR3 is TGCGCCAGCAGCTGGACAGGGAACTCCTACGAGCAGTACTTC. Translating gives CASSWTGNSYEQYF.

The rearrangement uses TRBV7-8 and TRBJ1-5; no reliable D call. In germline, CDR1 is SGHVS, CDR2 FQNEAQ. The CDR3 loop spans 15 amino acids. Trimming removed 1 base at V and 6 bases at J, with 13 bases between. The CDR3 sequence is CASSLGREAGQPQHF. DNA of the CDR3: TGTGCCAGCAGCTTAGGGCGGGAGGCGGGTCAGCCCCAGCATTTT.

The rearrangement uses TRBV28 and TRBJ2-4; 10 nucleotides agree with TRBD1. With 5 bases clipped from V and 1 base from J, the junction kept 11 bases outside the gene matches. The germline V gene encodes CDR1 MDHEN and CDR2 SYDVKM. The CDR3 contains 18 residues. In nucleotides, the CDR3 is TGTGCCAGCAGTCCGCTAGGTGTGGGACAGGGGGCCAAAAACATTCAGTACTTC. This translates into CASSPLGVGQGAKNIQYF.

The chain employs TRBV5-1 and TRBJ2-7; 12 bases match TRBD1. Germline V gene sequence: CDR1 SGHRS, CDR2 YFSETQ. The CDR3 has 16 residues. The trim removed 4 bases at V and 2 bases at J, leaving 7 bases unmatched. The CDR3 protein is CASSPGTGGRTYEQYF. DNA of the CDR3: TGCGCCAGCAGCCCTGGGACAGGGGGCAGGACCTACGAGCAGTACTTC.

The V and J genes are TRBV5-6 and TRBJ1-2; 7 positions match TRBD1. Germline assignment: CDR1 SGHDT and CDR2 YYEEEE. V lost 4 bases, J lost 8 bases, and 8 bases stayed unmatched. CDR3 length equals 13 residues. The DNA of the CDR3 is TGTGCCAGCAGCCTCCTCCTACAGGGGGGCTACACCTTC. The encoded protein is CASSLLLQGGYTF.

V usage is TRBV10-3 and J usage is TRBJ2-7, with 9 bases identical to TRBD2. Germline trimming cut 4 bases from V and 2 bases from J; bases unmatched to any gene: 12. This CDR3 is 17 amino acids long. Germline CDR1 and CDR2: ENHRY and SYGVKD. This CDR3 is CAISGEGGRAITYEQYF. As DNA, the CDR3 is TGTGCCATCAGTGGAGAGGGCGGGAGGGCAATTACCTACGAGCAGTACTTC.

The rearrangement links TRBV7-2 to TRBJ1-2; TRBD1 might be the D (6 bases). CDR3 length: 15 amino acids. The V end lost 2 bases, the J end lost 3 bases, and 13 bases lay between the germline ends. Germline CDR1 and CDR2: SGHTA and FQGNSA. CDR3 amino acids: CASSLQGRLDYGYTF. Here the CDR3 DNA reads TGTGCCAGCAGCTTACAGGGGCGCTTAGACTATGGCTACACCTTC.

This chain connects TRBV6-5 to TRBJ1-6; a weak D match, TRBD1 (6 bases). CDR3 length: 13 residues. CDR1 and CDR2 from the germline V gene are MNHEY and SVGAGI. Trimming removed 4 bases from V and 10 bases from J, with 11 bases in between. The DNA for the CDR3 is TGTGCCAGCAGTTCAAACAGGGACTCACCCCTCCACTTT. Amino acids: CASSSNRDSPLHF.

The chain has TRBV5-1 and TRBJ1-2; D gene ambiguous. CDR3 length equals 15 residues. The germline V gene encodes CDR1 SGHRS and CDR2 YFSETQ. V was clipped by 0 bases and J by 0 bases, with 9 bases between them. DNA for the CDR3: TGCGCCAGCAGCTTGGTCACAAATACTAACTATGGCTACACCTTC. Translating gives CASSLVTNTNYGYTF.

This chain uses TRBV24-1 with TRBJ2-2; D is unclear. This CDR3 is built from 14 residues. The V end was cut by 6 bases, the J end by 2 bases, with 9 bases between. Germline-derived CDR1 and CDR2 are KGHDR and SFDVKD. The CDR3 reads CATSRESNTGELFF. The CDR3 region has the DNA TGTGCCACCAGTAGAGAATCCAACACCGGGGAGCTGTTTTTT.

This clone was detected only a few times. The gene calls are TRBV18 and TRBJ1-1, with D hard to call. The germline CDR1 and CDR2 sequences are KGHSH and LQKENI. The CDR3 totals 13 residues. V dropped 5 bases and J dropped 0 bases, with 7 bases sitting between them. The CDR3 spells CASSAGLNTEAFF. CDR3 bases: TGTGCCAGCTCAGCAGGCCTGAACACTGAAGCTTTCTTT. Supplemented by reference TRBV18 and TRBJ1-1, the full variable domain reads NAGVMQNPRHLVRRRGQEARLRCSPMKGHSHVYWYRQLPEEGLKFMVYLQKENIIDESGMPKERFSAEFPKEGPSILRIQQVVRGDSAAYFCASSAGLNTEAFFGQGTRLTVV.

This chain connects TRBV19 to TRBJ2-5; the match to TRBD2 covers 9 bases. The CDR3 has 14 residues. With V trimmed by 6 bases and J by 5 bases, 7 bases remained unmatched. Germline V gene sequence: CDR1 LNHDA, CDR2 SQIVND (reference sequence). The DNA for the CDR3 is TGTGCCAGTAGCACCCGCGGGGGGGCTGAGACCCAGTACTTC. Translating gives CASSTRGGAETQYF.

The chain uses TRBV7-8 and TRBJ1-2, with TRBD1 as a possible D gene (6 bases). The germline V gene encodes CDR1 SGHVS and CDR2 FQNEAQ. CDR3 length: 14 amino acids. The V gene lost 2 bases and the J gene lost 3 bases, with 10 bases spanning the gap. CDR3 in amino acids: CASSLQGSDYGYTF. The CDR3 DNA reads TGTGCCAGCAGCTTACAGGGGAGCGACTATGGCTACACCTTC.

This clone appeared once. The chain couples TRBV7-3 to TRBJ2-5, with D possibly TRBD1 on 6 matching bases. Trimming shortened V by 5 bases and J by 5 bases, and 12 bases separated the two germline ends. The V gene's germline CDR1 is SGHTA and CDR2 FQGTGA. This CDR3 is built from 13 residues. CDR3 region: CASSRGGTETQYF. The CDR3 nucleotides read TGTGCCAGCAGCCGAGGGGGTACGGAGACCCAGTACTTC.

The gene calls are TRBV24-1 and TRBJ2-1; 7 bases line up with TRBD1. CDR1 is KGHDR, CDR2 SFDVKD, per germline. Trimming at V came to 3 bases and at J to 5 bases, leaving 6 bases not matched to a gene. This CDR3 has 15 amino acids. Written as DNA, the CDR3 is TGTGCCACCAGTGATGTCTGGGACAGAAACAATGAGCAGTTCTTC. Its translation is CATSDVWDRNNEQFF.

The chain links TRBV5-1 to TRBJ1-1; weak D call: TRBD1 (6 bases). The CDR3 spans 14 residues. V was trimmed by 4 bases and J by 5 bases, leaving 15 bases between them. Germline CDR1 is SGHRS and CDR2 is YFSETQ. In DNA, the CDR3 is TGCGCCAGCAGCGACAGACAGGTGGGGACTGAAGCTTTCTTT. Residues: CASSDRQVGTEAFF.

The chain links TRBV6-5 to TRBJ1-4, with TRBD1 matching over 8 bases. Germline V gene lookup returns CDR1 MNHEY and CDR2 SVGAGI. The CDR3 extends over 14 amino acids. J gave up 8 bases and V 6 bases, and 8 bases lay outside the gene matches. The DNA of the CDR3 is TGTGCCAGCAGCCTCCTGGACAGGGACGAAAAACTGTTTTTT. It encodes CASSLLDRDEKLFF.

The chain couples TRBV7-2 to TRBJ2-3; 8 nucleotides align to TRBD2. The germline CDR1 and CDR2 sequences are SGHTA and FQGNSA. The J segment lost 11 bases and the V segment lost 5 bases, leaving 9 bases of the junction unmatched. There are 13 residues in the CDR3. The CDR3 region is CASSLGEREKQYF. The CDR3 DNA reads as TGTGCCAGCAGCCTTGGAGAGCGGGAGAAGCAGTATTTT.

This rearrangement joins TRBV3-1 (or the pseudogene TRBV3-2) to TRBJ1-1, with 8 nucleotides matching TRBD1. This CDR3 has 11 amino acids. After removal of 6 bases from V and 10 bases from J, the junction contained 4 bases not matched to a gene. Germline CDR1 is LGHDT and CDR2 is YNNKEL (reference sequence). CDR3 sequence: CASRRQGRAFF. CDR3 DNA: TGTGCCAGCAGGCGACAGGGGAGAGCTTTCTTT.

The rearrangement uses TRBV28 and TRBJ2-5; D unresolved. This CDR3 is 13 amino acids long. V gave up 8 bases and J gave up 5 bases, with 15 bases separating them. CDR1 is MDHEN, CDR2 SYDVKM, per germline. This CDR3 is CASQSGSLETQYF. The CDR3 nucleotides are TGTGCCAGCCAGTCGGGTTCATTGGAGACCCAGTACTTC.

This clone turned up a few times. The genes are TRBV4-3 and TRBJ1-2; a weak D match, TRBD1 (6 bases). CDR1 LGHNA and CDR2 YSLEER come from the germline V gene. V was trimmed by 1 base and J by 2 bases, leaving 11 bases between them. The CDR3 sequence is 15 residues long. The CDR3: CASSQGFRGNYGYTF. The CDR3 bases are TGCGCCAGCAGCCAAGGGTTTAGGGGGAACTATGGCTACACCTTC.